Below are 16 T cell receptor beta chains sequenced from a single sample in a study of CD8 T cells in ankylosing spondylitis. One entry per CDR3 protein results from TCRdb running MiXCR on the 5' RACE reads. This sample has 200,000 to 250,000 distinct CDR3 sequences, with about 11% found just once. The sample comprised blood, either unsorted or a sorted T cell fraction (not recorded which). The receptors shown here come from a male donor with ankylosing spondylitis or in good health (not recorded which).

Here the CDR3 reads CASSKISDLNEQFF. For the CDR3, the DNA is TGTGCCAGCAGCAAGATCTCAGATTTGAATGAGCAGTTCTTC. V gene TRBV16 combines with J gene TRBJ2-1; D unresolved. This CDR3 spans 14 amino acids. V was shortened by 5 bases and J by 7 bases, with 15 bases between the two germline ends. Germline V gene data show CDR1 as KGHSY and CDR2 as FQNENV.

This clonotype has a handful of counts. DNA for the CDR3: TGCAGTGCGAACGAGGGGGGTCCTGAAGCTTTCTTT. This codes for CSANEGGPEAFF. The chain has TRBV20-1 and TRBJ1-1; tentatively, D is TRBD1 (6 bases). CDR3 length: 12 residues. The V end was cut by 6 bases, the J end by 6 bases, with 14 bases between. Germline-derived CDR1 and CDR2 are DFQATT and SNEGSKA (reference sequence).

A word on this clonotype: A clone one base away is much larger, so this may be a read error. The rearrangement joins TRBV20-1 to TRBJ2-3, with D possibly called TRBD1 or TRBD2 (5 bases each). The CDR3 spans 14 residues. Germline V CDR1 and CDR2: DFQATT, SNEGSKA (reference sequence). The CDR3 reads CSARPGRLTDAQYF. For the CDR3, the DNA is TGCAGTGCGCGACCGGGACGACTCACAGATGCGCAGTATTTT.

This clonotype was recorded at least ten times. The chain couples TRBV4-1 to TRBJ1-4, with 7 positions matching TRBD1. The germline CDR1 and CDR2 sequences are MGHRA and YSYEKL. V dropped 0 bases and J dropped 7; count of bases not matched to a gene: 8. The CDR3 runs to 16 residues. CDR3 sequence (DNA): TGCGCCAGCAGCCAAGATCGTTCAGGGGGGGGTGAAAAACTGTTTTTT. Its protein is CASSQDRSGGGEKLFF.

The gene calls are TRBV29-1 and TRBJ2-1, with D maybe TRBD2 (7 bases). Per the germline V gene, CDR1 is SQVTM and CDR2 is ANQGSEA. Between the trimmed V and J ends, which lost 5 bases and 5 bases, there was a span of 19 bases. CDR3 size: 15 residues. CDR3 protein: CSVLRGGTLNNEQFF. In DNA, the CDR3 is TGCAGCGTTCTCAGGGGAGGGACACTTAACAATGAGCAGTTCTTC.

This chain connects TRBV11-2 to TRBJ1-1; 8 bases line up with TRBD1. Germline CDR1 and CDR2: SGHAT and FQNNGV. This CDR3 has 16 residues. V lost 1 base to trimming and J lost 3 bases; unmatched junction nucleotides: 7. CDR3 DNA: TGTGCCAGCAGCTTAGGTCTGGACAGGGTATACACTGAAGCTTTCTTT. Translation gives CASSLGLDRVYTEAFF.

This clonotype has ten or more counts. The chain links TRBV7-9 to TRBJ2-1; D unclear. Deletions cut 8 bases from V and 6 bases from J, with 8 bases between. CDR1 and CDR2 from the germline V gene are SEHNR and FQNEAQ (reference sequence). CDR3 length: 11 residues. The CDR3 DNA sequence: TGTGCCAGCCGGGCTCTCAATGAGCAGTTCTTC. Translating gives CASRALNEQFF.

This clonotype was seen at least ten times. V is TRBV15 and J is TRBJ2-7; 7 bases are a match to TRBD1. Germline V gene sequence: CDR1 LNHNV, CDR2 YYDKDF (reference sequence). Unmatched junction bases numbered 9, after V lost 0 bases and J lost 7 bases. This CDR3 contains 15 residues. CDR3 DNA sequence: TGTGCCACCAGCAGAGATTGGGACAGAAGGTGGGAGCAGTACTTC. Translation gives CATSRDWDRRWEQYF.

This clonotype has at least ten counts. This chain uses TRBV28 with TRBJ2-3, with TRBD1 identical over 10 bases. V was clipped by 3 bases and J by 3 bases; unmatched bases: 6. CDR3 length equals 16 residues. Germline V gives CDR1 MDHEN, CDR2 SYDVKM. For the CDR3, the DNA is TGTGCCAGCAGTTTCCCCCGGGACAGGGGTACAGATACGCAGTATTTT. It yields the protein CASSFPRDRGTDTQYF.

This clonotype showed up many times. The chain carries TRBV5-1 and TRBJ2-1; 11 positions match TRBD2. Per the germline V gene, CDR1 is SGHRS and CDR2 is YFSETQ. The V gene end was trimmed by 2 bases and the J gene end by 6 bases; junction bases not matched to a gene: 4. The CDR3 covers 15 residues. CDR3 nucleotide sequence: TGCGCCAGCAGCTTTAGCGGGGGGGCCTTCAATGAGCAGTTCTTC. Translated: CASSFSGGAFNEQFF.

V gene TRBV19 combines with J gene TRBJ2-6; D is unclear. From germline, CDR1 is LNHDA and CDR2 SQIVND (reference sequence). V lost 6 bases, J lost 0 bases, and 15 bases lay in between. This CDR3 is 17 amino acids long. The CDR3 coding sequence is TGTGCCAGTAGCCCCTCCGGACCGCGCTCTGGGGCCAACGTCCTGACTTTC. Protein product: CASSPSGPRSGANVLTF.

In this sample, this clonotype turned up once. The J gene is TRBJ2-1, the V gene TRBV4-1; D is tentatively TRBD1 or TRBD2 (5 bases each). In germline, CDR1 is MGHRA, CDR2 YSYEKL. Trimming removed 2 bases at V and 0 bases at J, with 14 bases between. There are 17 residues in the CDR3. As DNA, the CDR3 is TGCGCCAGCAGCCAAAACGGGCCTGGGGGCTCCTACAATGAGCAGTTCTTC. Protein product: CASSQNGPGGSYNEQFF.

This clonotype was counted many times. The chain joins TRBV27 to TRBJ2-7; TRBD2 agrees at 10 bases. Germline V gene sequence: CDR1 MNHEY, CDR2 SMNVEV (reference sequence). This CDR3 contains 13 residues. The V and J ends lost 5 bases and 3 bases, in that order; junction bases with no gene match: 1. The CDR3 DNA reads TGTGCCAGCAGTACTAGCGGGAACTACGAGCAGTACTTC. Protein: CASSTSGNYEQYF.

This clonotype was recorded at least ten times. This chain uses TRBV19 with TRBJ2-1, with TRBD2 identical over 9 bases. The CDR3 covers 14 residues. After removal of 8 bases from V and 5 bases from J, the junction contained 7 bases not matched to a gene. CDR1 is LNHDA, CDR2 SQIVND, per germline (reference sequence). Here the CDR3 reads CASSGTSYHNEQFF. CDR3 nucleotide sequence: TGTGCCAGTTCAGGGACTAGCTACCACAATGAGCAGTTCTTC.

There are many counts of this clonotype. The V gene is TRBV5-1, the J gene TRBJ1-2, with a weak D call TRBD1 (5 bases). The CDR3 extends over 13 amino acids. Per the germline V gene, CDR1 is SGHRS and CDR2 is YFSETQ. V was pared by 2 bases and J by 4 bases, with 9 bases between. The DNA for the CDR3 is TGCGCCAGCAGCTTCACAGGACTCTATGGCTACACCTTC. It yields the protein CASSFTGLYGYTF.

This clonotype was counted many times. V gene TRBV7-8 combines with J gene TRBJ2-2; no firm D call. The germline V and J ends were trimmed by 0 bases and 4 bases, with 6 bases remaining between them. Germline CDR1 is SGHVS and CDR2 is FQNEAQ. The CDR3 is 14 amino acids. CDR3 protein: CASSLARSTGELFF. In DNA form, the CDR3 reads TGTGCCAGCAGCTTAGCCAGAAGCACCGGGGAGCTGTTTTTT.